The sample holds many counts of the clone carrying this TCR beta chain. Its antigen is unidentified. This record comes from a study of Graves' ophthalmopathy and Graves' hyperthyroidism. In the study overall: Hyperthyroidism was considered stable when no ophthalmopathy appeared within 18 months of follow-up. Overall study results and limits: Most thyroid clonotypes with frequency above 0.001 were detected in blood too.

Aged 18 to 65, hyperthyroidism patients had new diagnoses of under 2 months' duration. Patients were diagnosed from clinical symptoms, serum thyroxine, TRAb, thyroid ultrasound and orbital computed tomography. Scientists amplified the TCR beta CDR3 regions from RNA transcripts. The first-round RT-PCR employed HTBI primers together with the Qiagen OneStep RT-PCR kit. A multiplex PCR was then performed as the second round. One entry per CDR3 protein, called by TCRdb with MiXCR from the multiplex PCR reads. The sample lists around 1,000,000 distinct CDR3 sequences, less than 45% occurring once. The germline CDR1 and CDR2 sequences are DFQATT and SNEGSKA (reference sequence). The V end was cut by 0 bases, the J end by 3 bases, with 14 bases between. The CDR3 extends over 15 amino acids.

Sequencing used peripheral blood or thyroid tissue (not recorded which). This TCR derives from an adult man with Graves' hyperthyroidism. J is TRBJ1-1 and V is TRBV20-1; no firm D call. CDR3 protein: CSAREQSGVDTEAFF. CDR3 nucleotides: TGCAGTGCTAGAGAGCAGTCGGGCGTGGACACTGAAGCTTTCTTT.